Presented here are 10 T cell receptor beta chains from one specimen sequenced in a study of cytomegalovirus exposure and HLA in healthy donors (dated by TCRdb to 2015 to 2018). Libraries came from the immunoSEQ multiplex PCR assay. A mixture of 60 forward primers for TCR Vbeta segments and 13 reverse primers for TCR Jbeta segments was used in the multiplex PCR. In TCRdb, the immuneACCESS table is reduced to in-frame sequences with V and J assigned. These tables do not hold every clone; where another copy was compared, an unresolved V gene accounts for under half, and the others remain unexplained. The sample contains tens of thousands of clones, roughly 70% of them found a single time. 4.9% of the sample belongs to the ten largest clones. What was sequenced was PBMCs. All receptors derive from a man in his 60s in good health and CMV-seropositive.

The chain employs TRBV18 and TRBJ2-7; 8 bases are a match to TRBD1. The CDR3 is made up of 14 amino acids. Germline V CDR1 and CDR2: KGHSH, LQKENI. Losses at the gene ends were 3 bases for V and 3 bases for J; bases not matched to a gene: 4. The CDR3 nucleotides read TGTGCCAGCTCACCGGGACAGGAGATCTACGAGCAGTACTTC. Amino acid sequence: CASSPGQEIYEQYF.

V gene TRBV11-2 combines with J gene TRBJ2-2; D is undetermined. The ends were cut back, 4 bases at V and 2 bases at J, with 8 bases in the middle. Germline V lookup: CDR1 SGHAT, CDR2 FQNNGV. The CDR3 is 14 amino acids. The CDR3 is CASSSRTNTGELFF. In DNA form, the CDR3 reads TGTGCCAGCAGCTCTCGAACTAACACCGGGGAGCTGTTTTTT. Full variable domain (rest looked up from reference TRBV11-2 and TRBJ2-2): EAGVAQSPRYKIIEKRQSVAFWCNPISGHATLYWYQQILGQGPKLLIQFQNNGVVDDSQLPKDRFSAERLKGVDSTLKIQPAKLEDSAVYLCASSSRTNTGELFFGEGSRLTVL.

The chain uses TRBV5-8 and TRBJ1-5, with D tentatively TRBD1 (5 bases). The CDR3 length is 15 residues. CDR1 and CDR2 from the germline V gene are SGHTS and YDEGEE. Trimming took 0 bases from V and 6 from J, leaving 13 bases between them. As DNA, the CDR3 is TGTGCCAGCAGCTTGGGCGGGACCCCTGGTCAGCCCCAGCATTTT. As protein: CASSLGGTPGQPQHF. The complete variable domain, with remaining parts taken from reference TRBV5-8 and TRBJ1-5, reads EAGVTQSPTHLIKTRGQQATLRCSPISGHTSVYWYQQALGLGLQFLLWYDEGEERNRGNFPPRFSGRQFPNYSSELNVNALELEDSALYLCASSLGGTPGQPQHFGDGTRLSIL.

The V call is TRBV21-1, the J call TRBJ1-5; TRBD1 is taken as the D call from the table, unchecked against the DNA. TRBV21-1 is a pseudogene locus. The CDR3 is 15 residues long. The DNA for the CDR3 is TGTGCCAGCAGTAGACCAGGACAGTACAATCAGCCCCAGCATTTT. It encodes CASSRPGQYNQPQHF.

The chain links TRBV7-9 to TRBJ2-7; D is unresolved. V lost 2 bases to trimming and J lost 2 bases, with 13 bases between them. CDR1 is SEHNR, CDR2 FQNEAQ, per germline (reference sequence). This CDR3 is 15 amino acids long. This chain's CDR3 is CASSLNVAEPYEQYF. The CDR3 coding sequence is TGTGCCAGCAGCTTAAACGTCGCAGAACCCTACGAGCAGTACTTC.

This chain connects TRBV2 to TRBJ2-3; 9 positions agree with TRBD2. The trim removed 3 bases at V and 4 bases at J, leaving 5 bases unmatched. From germline, CDR1 is SNHLY and CDR2 FYNNEI. The CDR3 extends over 15 amino acids. CDR3 bases: TGTGCCAGCAGTGACAGGGTAGCGGGGGCAGATACGCAGTATTTT. This translates into CASSDRVAGADTQYF.

The rearrangement joins TRBV19 to TRBJ1-1; D might be TRBD1 (5 bases). From germline, CDR1 is LNHDA and CDR2 SQIVND (reference sequence). With 7 bases removed from V and 4 bases from J, the gap between germline ends came to 13 bases. The CDR3 has 13 residues. The CDR3, as DNA: TGTGCCAGTACCGGGAGGGGTGGCACTGAAGCTTTCTTT. Its translation is CASTGRGGTEAFF. Complete variable domain (other parts from reference TRBV19 and TRBJ1-1): DGGITQSPKYLFRKEGQNVTLSCEQNLNHDAMYWYRQDPGQGLRLIYYSQIVNDFQKGDIAEGYSVSREKKESFPLTVTSAQKNPTAFYLCASTGRGGTEAFFGQGTRLTVV.

CDR3 nucleotide sequence: TGTGCCAGCAGCCGCGACAGGGCGGACGGAAACACCATATATTTT. It translates to CASSRDRADGNTIYF. The gene calls are TRBV7-2 and TRBJ1-3, with TRBD1 matching over 7 bases. The CDR3 extends over 15 amino acids. V lost 5 bases to trimming and J lost 4 bases; unmatched junction nucleotides: 8. Germline lookup yields CDR1 SGHTA and CDR2 FQGNSA.

The CDR3 region is CASSPHPGMNTEAFF. In DNA, the CDR3 is TGTGCCAGCAGCCCGCACCCCGGGATGAACACTGAAGCTTTCTTT. The rearrangement links TRBV7-2 to TRBJ1-1; D unclear. V lost 5 bases and J lost 0, with 13 bases in between. Per germline, CDR1 SGHTA and CDR2 FQGNSA. This CDR3 comprises 15 residues.

This chain uses TRBV19 with TRBJ2-1; tentatively, D is TRBD2 (5 bases). The ends were cut back, 2 bases at V and 9 bases at J, with 8 bases in the middle. The CDR3 is 12 residues long. Germline CDR1 reads LNHDA; CDR2 reads SQIVND (reference sequence). This CDR3 reads CASSITRSEQFF. In DNA, the CDR3 is TGTGCCAGTAGTATAACTAGAAGTGAGCAGTTCTTC.